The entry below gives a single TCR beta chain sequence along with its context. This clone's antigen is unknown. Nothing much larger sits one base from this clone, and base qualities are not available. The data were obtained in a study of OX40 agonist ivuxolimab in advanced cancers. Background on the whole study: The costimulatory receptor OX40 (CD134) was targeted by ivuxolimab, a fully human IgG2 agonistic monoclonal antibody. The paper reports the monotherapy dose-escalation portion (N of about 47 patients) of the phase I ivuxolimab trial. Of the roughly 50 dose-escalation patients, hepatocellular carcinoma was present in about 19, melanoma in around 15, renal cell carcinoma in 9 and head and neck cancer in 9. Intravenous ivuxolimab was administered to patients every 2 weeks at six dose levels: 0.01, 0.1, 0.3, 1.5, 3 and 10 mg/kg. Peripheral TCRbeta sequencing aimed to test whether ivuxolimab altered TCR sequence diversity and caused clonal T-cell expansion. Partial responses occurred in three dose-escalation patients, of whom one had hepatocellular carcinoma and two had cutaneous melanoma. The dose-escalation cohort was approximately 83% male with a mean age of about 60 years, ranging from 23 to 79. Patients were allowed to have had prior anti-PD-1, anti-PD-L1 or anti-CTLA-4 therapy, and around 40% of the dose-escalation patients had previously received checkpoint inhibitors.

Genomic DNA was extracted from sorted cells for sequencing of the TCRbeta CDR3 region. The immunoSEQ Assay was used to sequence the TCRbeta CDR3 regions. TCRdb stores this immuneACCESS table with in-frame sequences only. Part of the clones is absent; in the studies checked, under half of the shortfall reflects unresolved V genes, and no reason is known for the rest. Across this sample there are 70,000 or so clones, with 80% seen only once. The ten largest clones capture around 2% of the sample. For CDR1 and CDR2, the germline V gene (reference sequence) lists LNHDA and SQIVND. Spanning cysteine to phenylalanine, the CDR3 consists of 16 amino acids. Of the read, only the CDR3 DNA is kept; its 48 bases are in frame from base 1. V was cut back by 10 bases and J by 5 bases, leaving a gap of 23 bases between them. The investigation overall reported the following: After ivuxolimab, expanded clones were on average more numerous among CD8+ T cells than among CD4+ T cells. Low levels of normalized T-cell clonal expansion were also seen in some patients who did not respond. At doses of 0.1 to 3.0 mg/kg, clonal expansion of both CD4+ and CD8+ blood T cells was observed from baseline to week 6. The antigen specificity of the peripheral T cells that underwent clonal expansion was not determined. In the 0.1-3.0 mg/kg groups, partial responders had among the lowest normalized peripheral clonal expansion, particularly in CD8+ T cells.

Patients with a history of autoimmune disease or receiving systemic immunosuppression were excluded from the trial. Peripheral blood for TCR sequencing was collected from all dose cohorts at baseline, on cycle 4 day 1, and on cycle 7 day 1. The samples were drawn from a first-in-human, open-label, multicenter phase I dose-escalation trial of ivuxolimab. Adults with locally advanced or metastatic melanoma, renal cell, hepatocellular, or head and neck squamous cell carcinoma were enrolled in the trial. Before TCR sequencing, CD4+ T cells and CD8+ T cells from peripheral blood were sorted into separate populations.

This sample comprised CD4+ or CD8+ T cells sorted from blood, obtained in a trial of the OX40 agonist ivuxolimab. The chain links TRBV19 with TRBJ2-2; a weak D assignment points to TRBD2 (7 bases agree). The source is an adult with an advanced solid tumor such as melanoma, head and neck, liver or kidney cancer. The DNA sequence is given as TGTGCCACCAAGAACGCGGGGGCCTTGAGGACCGGGGAGCTGTTTTTT. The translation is CATKNAGALRTGELFF.